This TCR beta chain stems from a study of a mutant IDH1 vaccine in newly diagnosed glioma. Background on the study: Treated patients had a mean age of about 37 years and a sex split that was roughly 60% male and approximately 38% female. Radiotherapy, temozolomide, or both had been given previously, and both were given to most. General study findings and limits: With respect to changes in top peripheral T cell clonotypes, pseudoprogression seemed unrelated.

Libraries were prepared by immunoSEQ multiplex PCR; TCRdb keeps only in-frame clonotypes and omits some of them. The sample lists tens of thousands of clones, 85% to 90% seen once, with around 6% in the top ten. V lost 3 bases, J lost 4 bases, and 9 bases lay in between. CDR3 length: 14 amino acids. Per the germline V gene, CDR1 is SGHVS and CDR2 is FQNEAQ. Time point: week 35, safety follow-up. Vaccination comprised doses that each held 300 ug of mutant IDH1 20-mer peptide, plus topical imiquimod. Donors had new IDH1-mutant astrocytomas of WHO grade 3 or 4 (ATRX-lost). This clone was observed a single time. Its cognate antigen is unknown.

This clonotype originated in a woman in her thirties or forties with glioma. The sequencing used PBMCs, collected from a glioma patient whose treatment included an IDH1 peptide vaccine. V gene TRBV7-8 combines with J gene TRBJ2-2; no clear D gene. The CDR3 DNA sequence: TGTGCCAGCAGCTTTTTGGGCAGCACCGGGGAGCTGTTTTTT. Protein: CASSFLGSTGELFF.